This TCR beta chain is from a study of cytomegalovirus exposure and HLA in healthy donors. Looking at the study overall: The study placed 80% to 90% of its roughly 400 genotyped donors in the Caucasian-associated ancestry cluster. Study observations and caveats: There were around 160 TCR beta chains listed as cytomegalovirus-associated.

Comment on this clone: The target antigen is unknown.

Germline-derived CDR1 and CDR2 are SGHTA and FQGTGA. Trimming removed 2 bases from V and 7 bases from J, with 14 bases in between. The CDR3 spans 15 residues. The PCR ran on 60 Vbeta and 13 Jbeta primers. Assay: immunoSEQ multiplex PCR; the TCRdb copy retains only in-frame clones and omits some. The sample table sets out approximately 38,000 clones. Sample: PBMCs. The clonotype originates from a man aged 35 to 55 in good health and CMV-seropositive. The J gene is TRBJ1-4, the V gene TRBV7-3; possibly TRBD1 for D (5 bases). This chain's CDR3 is CASSLGGRQAEKLFF. CDR3 DNA sequence: TGTGCCAGCAGCTTAGGGGGGAGGCAGGCTGAAAAACTGTTTTTT.